These 23 T cell receptor beta chains were sequenced from one sample in a study of T cells after yellow fever vaccination. TCRdb passed the 5' RACE reads through MiXCR, listing each CDR3 protein once. The sample has some 560,000 distinct CDR3 sequences; 17% are singletons. The sequencing used PBMCs, collected 5 days after the first yellow fever vaccination. The source of these receptors is a young man who received the YFV17D yellow fever vaccine.

This clonotype was counted only a few times. The gene calls are TRBV20-1 and TRBJ2-7; TRBD1 aligns across 8 bases. Per germline, CDR1 DFQATT and CDR2 SNEGSKA (reference sequence). Trimming at V came to 6 bases and at J to 3 bases, leaving 10 bases not matched to a gene. CDR3 length: 14 amino acids. The CDR3 here is CSAKPGGSGYEQYV. The CDR3 bases are TGCAGTGCAAAACCAGGGGGCTCTGGCTACGAGCAGTACGTC.

This clonotype was counted a few times. The V and J genes are TRBV7-8 and TRBJ2-1; D is possibly TRBD1 or TRBD2 (5 bases each). V was shortened by 10 bases and J by 2 bases, with 12 bases between the two germline ends. Germline V gives CDR1 SGHVS, CDR2 FQNEAQ. The CDR3 is made up of 13 amino acids. The CDR3 region is CATIVGAYNEQFF. DNA of the CDR3: TGTGCCACCATTGTGGGGGCCTACAATGAGCAGTTCTTC.

The CDR3 sequence is CASSRAVSQYF. Here the CDR3 DNA reads TGTGCCAGCAGCAGGGCGGTCTCGCAGTATTTT. The genes are TRBV6-2 or TRBV6-3 and TRBJ2-3; D may be TRBD1 (5 bases). Trimming shortened V by 6 bases and J by 10 bases, and 11 bases separated the two germline ends. From germline, CDR1 is MNHEY and CDR2 SVGEGT. This CDR3 contains 11 residues.

This chain links TRBV24-1 with TRBJ2-1; 7 bases align to TRBD1. The germline CDR1 and CDR2 sequences are KGHDR and SFDVKD. The CDR3 is 15 amino acids. V was pared by 4 bases and J by 8 bases, with 10 bases of the junction left unmatched. CDR3 nucleotides: TGTGCCACCAGTGAGGGGACAGTCGACGGGGATGAGCAGTTCTTC. Amino acids: CATSEGTVDGDEQFF.

This clonotype was detected only a few times. V usage is TRBV4-1 and J usage is TRBJ2-3; 8 bases map to TRBD2. This CDR3 is 17 amino acids long. The ends lost 3 bases at V and 5 bases at J; junction bases unmatched: 13. Germline V gene sequence: CDR1 MGHRA, CDR2 YSYEKL. The CDR3 region is CASSQIGRERGRDTQYF. The CDR3 nucleotides are TGCGCCAGCAGCCAGATTGGTCGGGAGCGGGGGAGAGATACGCAGTATTTT.

This chain joins TRBV27 and TRBJ1-3; no definite D call. V was cut by 5 bases and J by 8 bases, with 13 bases left in between. Germline CDR1 and CDR2: MNHEY and SMNVEV (reference sequence). The CDR3 covers 13 residues. The CDR3 bases are TGTGCCAGCAGTGCCTCTCGGGGATACACCATATATTTT. It translates to CASSASRGYTIYF.

The sample holds a few counts of this clonotype. The chain's CDR3 is CASSSLVSTDTQYF. The CDR3 nucleotides are TGTGCCAGCAGTAGCCTTGTTAGCACAGATACGCAGTATTTT. V usage is TRBV12-3 or TRBV12-4 and J usage is TRBJ2-3, with unresolved D. CDR3 length: 14 amino acids. V lost 5 bases to trimming and J lost 0 bases, with 9 bases between them.

The V gene is TRBV9, the J gene TRBJ2-5; possibly TRBD2 for D (5 bases). The CDR3 has 14 residues. Germline CDR1 is SGDLS and CDR2 is YYNGEE. With 3 bases removed from V and 4 bases from J, the gap between germline ends came to 13 bases. CDR3 in amino acids: CASSGPGSSETQYF. The CDR3 DNA follows: TGTGCCAGCAGCGGCCCGGGGAGTTCAGAGACCCAGTACTTC.

This clonotype has more than one count but fewer than ten. V usage is TRBV6-2 or TRBV6-3 and J usage is TRBJ1-2; D unresolved. Trimming left V 5 bases short and J 1 base short, with 17 bases between. CDR1 is MNHEY and CDR2 is SVGEGT in the germline V gene. This CDR3 has 16 amino acids. This CDR3 reads CASSLRDSYFNYGYTF. The CDR3 coding sequence is TGTGCCAGCAGTCTCCGGGATTCCTACTTTAACTATGGCTACACCTTC.

This clonotype was found a few times. CDR3 in DNA: TGTGCCATCAGTGAGCGGGAGGGACATAATCAGCCCCAGCATTTT. Encoded protein: CAISEREGHNQPQHF. The chain employs TRBV10-3 and TRBJ1-5; tentative D call: TRBD1 (6 bases). The germline gives CDR1 ENHRY, CDR2 SYGVKD. Trimming pared 2 bases from V and 4 bases from J, leaving 12 bases between. The CDR3 extends over 15 amino acids.

The sample holds a few counts of this clonotype. The chain has TRBV6-2 or TRBV6-3 and TRBJ2-1; 8 bases are a match to TRBD1. J lost 7 bases, V lost 8 bases, and 16 bases had no gene match. Germline CDR1 is MNHEY and CDR2 is SVGEGT. This CDR3 is 16 amino acids long. The CDR3 loop reads CASQKLTGVKVNEQFF. The CDR3 region has the DNA TGTGCCAGCCAGAAACTGACAGGGGTGAAAGTGAATGAGCAGTTCTTC.

The chain links TRBV29-1 to TRBJ2-7; possible D gene TRBD1, 5 bases. Trimming removed 6 bases at V and 5 bases at J, with 17 bases between. Germline V lookup: CDR1 SQVTM, CDR2 ANQGSEA. This CDR3 contains 13 residues. The CDR3: CSVGLDTVNEQYF. DNA for the CDR3: TGCAGCGTCGGATTGGACACCGTCAACGAGCAGTACTTC.

The V call is TRBV2, the J call TRBJ2-7; D is undetermined. The CDR3 length is 13 residues. The V end lost 2 bases, the J end lost 4 bases, and 9 bases lay between the germline ends. From germline, CDR1 is SNHLY and CDR2 FYNNEI. The CDR3 coding sequence is TGTGCCAGCAGTGAACTACTTCGGTACGAGCAGTACTTC. This sequence encodes CASSELLRYEQYF.

This clonotype was picked up a small number of times. V and J are TRBV10-3 and TRBJ1-2; perhaps TRBD1 as D (5 bases). The CDR3 loop spans 16 amino acids. V lost 8 bases to trimming and J lost 6 bases, with 25 bases between them. The V gene's germline CDR1 is ENHRY and CDR2 SYGVKD. CDR3 residues: CAISRTSYPGADGYTF. CDR3 sequence (DNA): TGTGCCATCTCCCGGACTTCTTACCCCGGGGCTGATGGCTACACCTTC.

This chain uses TRBV5-1 with TRBJ2-1, with D uncertain. The CDR3 spans 13 residues. V lost 0 bases to trimming and J lost 6 bases, with 7 bases between them. Germline V CDR1 and CDR2: SGHRS, YFSETQ. The CDR3 bases are TGCGCCAGCAGCTTGGATGTAGGCAATGAGCAGTTCTTC. This translates into CASSLDVGNEQFF.

The chain employs TRBV4-2 and TRBJ1-3; no definite D call. V lost 0 bases to trimming and J lost 2 bases, with 8 bases between them. The CDR3 is 15 amino acids. CDR1 and CDR2 from the germline V gene are LGHNA and YNFKEQ. CDR3: CASSQDLNPGNTIYF. CDR3 DNA sequence: TGTGCCAGCAGCCAAGATCTTAACCCTGGAAACACCATATATTTT.

There are a few counts of this clonotype. With a much larger clone just one base away, this may be a read error. This chain joins TRBV3-1 and TRBJ2-2; D is undetermined. The CDR3 covers 11 residues. Trimming pared 7 bases from V and 4 bases from J, leaving 4 bases between. Germline values: CDR1 LGHDT, CDR2 YNNKEL (reference sequence). CDR3 amino acids: CASTATGELFF. Written as DNA, the CDR3 is TGTGCCAGCACCGCCACCGGGGAGCTGTTTTTT.

This clonotype was observed a few times. This chain links TRBV5-1 with TRBJ1-2, with D hard to call. The germline V and J ends were trimmed by 2 bases and 6 bases, with 8 bases remaining between them. The germline V gene encodes CDR1 SGHRS and CDR2 YFSETQ. The CDR3 runs to 12 residues. CDR3 loop: CASSFEQNGYTF. The DNA of the CDR3 is TGCGCCAGCAGCTTCGAACAGAATGGCTACACCTTC. Complete variable domain (other parts from reference TRBV5-1 and TRBJ1-2): KAGVTQTPRYLIKTRGQQVTLSCSPISGHRSVSWYQQTPGQGLQFLFEYFSETQRNKGNFPGRFSGRQFSNSRSEMNVSTLELGDSALYLCASSFEQNGYTFGSGTRLTVV.

This clonotype was recorded many times. The CDR3 DNA follows: TGCGCCAGCAGACCGGGGACAGCCAGCACAGATACGCAGTATTTT. Protein sequence: CASRPGTASTDTQYF. The gene calls are TRBV5-1 and TRBJ2-3, with 7 nucleotides matching TRBD1. Trimming at V came to 5 bases and at J to 0 bases, leaving 6 bases not matched to a gene. This CDR3 region has 15 residues. Germline values: CDR1 SGHRS, CDR2 YFSETQ.

This chain uses TRBV7-6 with TRBJ1-4, with TRBD1 identical over 7 bases. CDR3 length equals 15 residues. V shed 5 bases and J 8 bases; nucleotides not matched to a gene: 11. CDR1 SGHVS and CDR2 FNYEAQ come from the germline V gene. The CDR3: CASSPWTGRREKLFF. CDR3 sequence (DNA): TGTGCCAGCAGCCCCTGGACAGGTAGAAGGGAAAAACTGTTTTTT.

The V gene is TRBV29-1, the J gene TRBJ1-6; possibly TRBD1 for D (5 bases). The germline CDR1 and CDR2 sequences are SQVTM and ANQGSEA. The CDR3 has 13 residues. Trimming removed 7 bases from V and 7 bases from J, with 14 bases in between. The CDR3 DNA is TGCAGCGCCGGGGACGGATTAAATTCACCCCTCCACTTT. This encodes CSAGDGLNSPLHF. The full variable domain, in which reference TRBV29-1 and TRBJ1-6 provide the parts outside the CDR3, is SAVISQKPSRDICQRGTSLTIQCQVDSQVTMMFWYRQQPGQSLTLIATANQGSEATYESGFVIDKFPISRPNLTFSTLTVSNMSPEDSSIYLCSAGDGLNSPLHFGNGTRLTVT.

The CDR3 DNA reads TGTGCCAGCAGCGCGACTAGCGGGGGGAGTGGCACCGGGGAGCTGTTTTTT. Protein sequence: CASSATSGGSGTGELFF. V usage is TRBV11-3 and J usage is TRBJ2-2, with 13 bases identical to TRBD2. This CDR3 region has 17 residues. V dropped 5 bases and J dropped 4; count of bases not matched to a gene: 7. Germline-derived CDR1 and CDR2 are SGHNT and YENEEA.

This sequence joins TRBV6-2 or TRBV6-3 and TRBJ2-3; D is tentatively TRBD1 or TRBD2 (5 bases each). Germline V gives CDR1 MNHEY, CDR2 SVGEGT. The CDR3 sequence is 16 residues long. The V end was cut by 8 bases, the J end by 2 bases, with 20 bases between. The CDR3 DNA is TGTGCCAGCCAACCCTTTCGTCCAGGGACCACAGATACGCAGTATTTT. Translating gives CASQPFRPGTTDTQYF.